Listed below are T cell receptor beta chains from one sample, sequenced in a study of regulatory T cells in long-lasting Graves disease. TCRdb redid the calling of the multiplex PCR reads with MiXCR, one entry per CDR3 protein. The sample includes a few hundred thousand distinct CDR3 sequences, 15% of them seen just once. This sample also belongs to another study, concerning T cells in Graves' hyperthyroidism and ophthalmopathy.

Material: peripheral blood mononuclear cells (PBMCs), obtained at new diagnosis, from a patient treated with antithyroid drugs. These receptors were taken from a woman aged 40 to 50 with Graves disease. CDR3s include the opening cysteine and the closing phenylalanine or tryptophan. The D gene is left open where the match is weak. Size tells how often a clone was seen (once, few, many) or the class of an expanded clone, and some rows leave it out.

D: NA; V: TRBV7-2; size: few; J: TRBJ1-1; DNA: TGTGCCAGCAGCTTAGGGGCGGGCCTGAACACTGAAGCTTTCTTT; CDR3: CASSLGAGLNTEAFF
D: NA; V: TRBV7-2; size: many; J: TRBJ2-5; DNA: TGTGCCAGCAGCCCCAGGGTGGGTAGCGGCCAAGAGACCCAGTACTTC; CDR3: CASSPRVGSGQETQYF
D: TRBD2; V: TRBV7-9; size: NA; J: TRBJ2-3; DNA: TGTGCCAGCAGCTTGGGACTAGCGGAAAACACAGATACGCAGTATTTT; CDR3: CASSLGLAENTDTQYF
D: TRBD2; V: TRBV9; size: NA; J: TRBJ2-2; DNA: TGTGCCAGCAGCTACGGGGGGGCCCCGAACACCGGGGAGCTGTTTTTT; CDR3: CASSYGGAPNTGELFF
D: TRBD2; V: TRBV10-1; size: few; J: TRBJ2-2; DNA: TGCGCCAGCGGATCCGGGACTAGCGGGAGGGGATACACCGGGGAGCTGTTTTTT; CDR3: CASGSGTSGRGYTGELFF
D: NA; V: TRBV5-1; size: NA; J: TRBJ2-4; DNA: TGCGCCAGCAGCTTGGAGGGGGGTCCGAAAGTTCAGTACTTC; CDR3: CASSLEGGPKVQYF
D: NA; V: TRBV6-1; size: many; J: TRBJ1-2; DNA: TGTGCCAGCAGAAAAACAGGGATCTATGACTACACCTTC; CDR3: CASRKTGIYDYTF
D: TRBD1; V: TRBV20-1; size: many; J: TRBJ2-5; DNA: TGCAGTGCTAGACGGGACAGGGAGGGAGAGACCCAGTACTTC; CDR3: CSARRDREGETQYF
D: NA; V: TRBV10-3; size: many; J: TRBJ2-4; DNA: TGTGCCATCAGTCCAAATGACGAGAAACTAGCCAAAAACATTCAGTACTTC; CDR3: CAISPNDEKLAKNIQYF
D: NA; V: TRBV20-1; size: many; J: TRBJ2-1; DNA: TGCAGTGCTCTACTACTAGGAGGGGGGGATGAGCAGTTCTTC; CDR3: CSALLLGGGDEQFF
D: NA; V: TRBV5-1; size: many; J: TRBJ2-2; DNA: TGCGCCAGCAGCTTCCTGACCCCGATCACCGGGGAGCTGTTTTTT; CDR3: CASSFLTPITGELFF
D: NA; V: TRBV11-1; size: NA; J: TRBJ2-1; DNA: TGTGCCAGCAGCTTAGACGGTCCTTTAGGGGGAGGGCCTGAGCAGTTCTTC; CDR3: CASSLDGPLGGGPEQFF
D: NA; V: TRBV4-2; size: few; J: TRBJ1-2; DNA: TGTGCCAGCAGCCAAGAATCGCGGAACTATGGCTACACCTTC; CDR3: CASSQESRNYGYTF
D: NA; V: TRBV18; size: many; J: TRBJ1-3; DNA: TGTGCCAGCTCACCCTCGGGAGACAGCGGGTCTGGAAACACCATATATTTT; CDR3: CASSPSGDSGSGNTIYF
D: NA; V: TRBV6-1; size: NA; J: TRBJ2-7; DNA: TGTGCCAGCAGTGCACCTAGCCACTCCTACGAGCAGTACTTC; CDR3: CASSAPSHSYEQYF
D: TRBD1; V: TRBV28; size: many; J: TRBJ2-3; DNA: TGTGCCAGCAAGGGGGCCTCTGGGAGAAGCACAGATACGCAGTATTTT; CDR3: CASKGASGRSTDTQYF
D: TRBD1; V: TRBV19; size: many; J: TRBJ2-2; DNA: TGTGCCAGCAGACAGGGGGCTGGCGGGGAGCTGTTTTTT; CDR3: CASRQGAGGELFF
D: TRBD2; V: TRBV5-6; size: NA; J: TRBJ2-1; DNA: TGTGCCAGCAGCCCGGGACTAGCGGGAGTGAGCAATGAGCAGTTCTTC; CDR3: CASSPGLAGVSNEQFF